The rows below give T cell receptor beta chains drawn from one sample of a study of T-cell memory formation after mild COVID-19. MiXCR, run by TCRdb on the 5' RACE reads, gives a single entry per CDR3 protein. Here the sample spans 300,000 to 350,000 distinct CDR3 sequences, about an eighth being singletons. The sequencing sample was made of PBMCs or a T cell subset sorted from them (not recorded which). The origin of the receptors is a man aged 18 to 29 who had mild COVID-19 (a few samples of this study predate the infection). Cell type and time point are not known. Each CDR3 is given with its conserved first and last residue. A D gene is named only where the DNA matches it firmly. Clone size is shown for a subset of rows, as once, few, many or a class of expanded clone.

v_gene	d_gene	j_gene	abundance	CDR3aa
TRBV27	TRBD1	TRBJ1-5	-	CASSPGTGTQPQHF
TRBV20-1	-	TRBJ2-3	-	CSGEERATDTQYF
TRBV18	TRBD1	TRBJ2-6	few	CASSLMDRAGANVLTF
TRBV25-1	-	TRBJ1-6	few	CASSEQGSYNSPLHF
TRBV2	TRBD1	TRBJ2-1	-	CASSEDRGRIHEQFF
TRBV7-3	-	TRBJ2-5	once	CASSPHSRGTQYF
TRBV25-1	-	TRBJ2-1	-	CASSEGQPYNEQFF
TRBV11-2	TRBD2	TRBJ2-7	few	CASSTGTSGYEQYF
TRBV5-1	-	TRBJ1-1	-	CASSSRGLVNTEAFF
TRBV5-1	-	TRBJ2-3	-	CASSKDNSLGPGTDTQYF
TRBV2	-	TRBJ1-5	-	CASSVNRVNQPQHF
TRBV20-1	-	TRBJ1-6	few	CSARDGYNSPLHF
TRBV7-3	TRBD1	TRBJ2-2	few	CASSLTGQGARTGELFF
TRBV4-1	-	TRBJ2-3	few	CASSLVASTQYF
TRBV12-3/TRBV12-4	TRBD2	TRBJ2-3	-	CASSWAAGTSGGLTDTQYF
TRBV6-6	-	TRBJ2-3	few	CASTLRPRGADTQYF
TRBV5-1	-	TRBJ1-2	few	CASSPLWDEQGGYTF
TRBV7-9	TRBD1	TRBJ2-4	-	CASSFGDRADIQYF
TRBV24-1	-	TRBJ1-2	-	CATSGSGPNGYTF
TRBV12-3/TRBV12-4	TRBD2	TRBJ2-7	few	CASSFGGFSYEQYF
TRBV11-2	-	TRBJ2-1	few	CASSLEGWDGYSEQFF
TRBV7-2	-	TRBJ2-2	-	CASSSPGGVNTGELFF
TRBV20-1	-	TRBJ1-1	few	CSASAAGGTEAFF
TRBV19	-	TRBJ2-5	few	CATDGAGGQGTQYF
TRBV20-1	-	TRBJ1-6	-	CSARDEGLDYSPLHF
TRBV20-1	-	TRBJ2-7	few	CSGFPGEAEQYF
TRBV2	-	TRBJ1-4	few	CASRRGEKLFF
TRBV18	-	TRBJ2-3	-	CASSGRVADTQYF
TRBV3-1	TRBD1	TRBJ1-2	few	CASSQNRDRVYTF
TRBV20-1	TRBD1	TRBJ1-2	few	CSARAEGARDGYTF
TRBV12-3/TRBV12-4	-	TRBJ1-5	few	CATGVSNQPQHF
TRBV6-6	-	TRBJ2-5	few	CASSWGTKETQYF
TRBV6-6	-	TRBJ1-5	-	CASSLGDTGQPQHF
TRBV7-2	-	TRBJ1-2	few	CASSLSLGYDGYTF
TRBV15	-	TRBJ1-5	few	CATSRDARGGNQPQHF
TRBV6-2/TRBV6-3	-	TRBJ2-3	-	CASSHGQYATDTQYF
TRBV3-2	-	TRBJ1-1	-	CASSQDVATEAFF
TRBV4-3	-	TRBJ2-7	few	CASSQDLVPGGYYEQYF
TRBV11-2	TRBD2	TRBJ2-3	-	CASSVMWLAGRTDTQYF
TRBV6-2/TRBV6-3	TRBD1	TRBJ2-7	few	CASSYSTGLEQYF
TRBV4-3	-	TRBJ1-2	-	CASSQDHRESGYTF
TRBV25-1	TRBD1	TRBJ1-4	few	CASSEGTANEKLFF
TRBV28	TRBD1	TRBJ2-7	-	CASSLPGTVSYEQYF
TRBV4-3	-	TRBJ2-7	few	CASSPEGGGAYEQYF
TRBV7-9	-	TRBJ1-5	many	CASSLGDNQPQHF
TRBV7-2	-	TRBJ1-5	few	CASSLGVRGRQPQHF
TRBV5-1	TRBD2	TRBJ2-3	few	CASSLRTSGTITDTQYF
TRBV5-1	-	TRBJ1-2	-	CASRGETNYGYTF
TRBV7-2	TRBD2	TRBJ2-1	many	CASSLRLAGSNEQFF
TRBV5-6	-	TRBJ1-2	-	CASSRDRYGYTF
TRBV5-1	TRBD2	TRBJ2-5	many	CASSWTSGGSGGETQYF